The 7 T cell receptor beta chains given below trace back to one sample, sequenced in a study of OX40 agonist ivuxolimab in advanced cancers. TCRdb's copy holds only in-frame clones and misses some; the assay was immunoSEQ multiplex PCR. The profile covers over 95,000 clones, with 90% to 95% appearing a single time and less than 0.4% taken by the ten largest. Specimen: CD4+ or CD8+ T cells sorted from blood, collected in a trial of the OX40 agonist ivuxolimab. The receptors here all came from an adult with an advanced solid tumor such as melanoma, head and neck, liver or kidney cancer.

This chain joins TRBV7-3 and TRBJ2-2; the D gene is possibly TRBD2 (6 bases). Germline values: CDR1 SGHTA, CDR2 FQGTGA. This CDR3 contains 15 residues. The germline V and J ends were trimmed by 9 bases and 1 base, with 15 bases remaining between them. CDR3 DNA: TGTGCCAGACTTTTGGGAGGTCTGAACACCGGGGAGCTGTTTTTT. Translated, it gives CARLLGGLNTGELFF.

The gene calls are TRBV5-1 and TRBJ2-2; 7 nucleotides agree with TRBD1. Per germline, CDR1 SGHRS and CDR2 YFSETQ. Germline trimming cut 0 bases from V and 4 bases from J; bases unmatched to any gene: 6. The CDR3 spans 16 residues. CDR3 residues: CASSLEGRGTTGELFF. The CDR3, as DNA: TGCGCCAGCAGCTTGGAAGGCAGGGGGACCACCGGGGAGCTGTTTTTT.

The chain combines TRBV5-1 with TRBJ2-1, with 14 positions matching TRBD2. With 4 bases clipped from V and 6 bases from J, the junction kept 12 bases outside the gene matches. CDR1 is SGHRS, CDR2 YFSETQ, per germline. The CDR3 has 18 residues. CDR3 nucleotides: TGCGCCAGCAGCCGACTACCGGGACTAGCGGGAGCGATCAATGAGCAGTTCTTC. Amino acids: CASSRLPGLAGAINEQFF.

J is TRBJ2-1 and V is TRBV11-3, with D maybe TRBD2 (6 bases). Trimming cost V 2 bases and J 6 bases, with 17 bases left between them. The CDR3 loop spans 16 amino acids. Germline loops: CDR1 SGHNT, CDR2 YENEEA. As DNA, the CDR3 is TGTGCCAGCAGCTTAACCTCCACCAGCGGGCTCAATGAGCAGTTCTTC. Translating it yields CASSLTSTSGLNEQFF.

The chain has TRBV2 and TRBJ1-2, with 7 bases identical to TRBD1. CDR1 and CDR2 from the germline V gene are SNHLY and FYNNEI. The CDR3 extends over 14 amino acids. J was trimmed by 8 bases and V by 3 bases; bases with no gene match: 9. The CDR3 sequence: CASSEQGGLRGYTF. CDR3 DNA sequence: TGTGCCAGCAGTGAGCAAGGGGGCTTAAGGGGCTACACCTTC.

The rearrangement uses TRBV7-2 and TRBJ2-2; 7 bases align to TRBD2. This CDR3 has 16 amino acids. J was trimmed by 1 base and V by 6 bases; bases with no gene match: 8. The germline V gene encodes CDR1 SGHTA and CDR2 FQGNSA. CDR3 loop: CASSRGGTQNTGELFF. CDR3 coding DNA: TGTGCCAGCAGTAGGGGAGGGACCCAGAACACCGGGGAGCTGTTTTTT. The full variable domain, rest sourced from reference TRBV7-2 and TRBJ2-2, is GAGVSQSPSNKVTEKGKDVELRCDPISGHTALYWYRQSLGQGLEFLIYFQGNSAPDKSGLPSDRFSAERTGGSVSTLTIQRTQQEDSAVYLCASSRGGTQNTGELFFGEGSRLTVL.

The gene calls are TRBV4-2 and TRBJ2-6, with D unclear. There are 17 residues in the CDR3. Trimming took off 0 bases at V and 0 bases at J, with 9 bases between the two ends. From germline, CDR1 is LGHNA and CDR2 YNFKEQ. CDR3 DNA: TGTGCCAGCAGCCAAGATCGGCGGTACTCTGGGGCCAACGTCCTGACTTTC. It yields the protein CASSQDRRYSGANVLTF.